This T cell receptor beta chain was obtained from a study of Graves' ophthalmopathy and Graves' hyperthyroidism. General study results and limits: Using a 13-signature model, the authors split ophthalmopathy from stable hyperthyroidism, with 87.88% sensitivity and 81.08% specificity.

The TCR beta CDR3 regions underwent amplification from RNA transcripts. An opening RT-PCR round employed HTBI primers and preceded a second-round multiplex PCR. TCRdb fed the multiplex PCR reads into MiXCR, producing one record per CDR3 protein. The table lists 400,000 to 500,000 distinct CDR3 sequences, 20% to 25% of them singletons. Trimming removed 3 bases at V and 3 bases at J, with 5 bases between. CDR3 length: 12 residues. As for this clonotype: Its antigen is as yet unknown.

The study excluded patients with other autoimmune diseases, uncontrolled infections, pregnancy or lactation. The sequencing sample was made of peripheral blood. This receptor was identified in a woman between 18 and 29 years old with stable Graves' hyperthyroidism. The chain joins TRBV12-3 or TRBV12-4 to TRBJ1-2; D unresolved. CDR3 residues: CASSFADYGYTF. DNA for the CDR3: TGTGCCAGCAGTTTTGCAGACTATGGCTACACCTTC.